This T cell receptor beta chain originates from a study of T cell repertoires in cytomegalovirus infection. CDR1 and CDR2 from the germline V gene are LNHDA and SQIVND (reference sequence). There are 17 residues in the CDR3. Trimming removed 5 bases from V and 5 bases from J; junction bases left unmatched: 10. TCRdb fed the reads into MiXCR, producing one record per CDR3 protein. The table records about half a million distinct CDR3 sequences, 30% to 35% of them present only once. As concerns this clonotype: Its antigen is currently unknown.

Sequencing was performed on cultured PBMCs, taken from culture after CMV antigen stimulation. This clonotype was sampled from a human donor in good health (CMV status not recorded). Some clones in this sample may be carry-over from other donors' samples. The chain uses TRBV19 and TRBJ2-1; 12 positions match TRBD2. The CDR3 spells CASSPRGLAGFNNEQFF. CDR3 bases: TGTGCCAGTAGTCCAAGGGGACTAGCGGGTTTCAACAATGAGCAGTTCTTC.